This passage covers 16 T cell receptor beta chains from one sample sequenced in a study of T cell repertoires in cytomegalovirus infection. Their recognized antigens are unknown. TCRdb passed the reads through MiXCR, listing each CDR3 protein once. Among fewer than 1,000,000 distinct CDR3 sequences listed, less than 40% were seen once. Specimen: cultured CD8+ T cells from PBMCs, collected from culture after CMV antigen stimulation. Every receptor here comes from a human donor in good health (CMV status not recorded). Some clones in this sample may be carry-over from other donors' samples.

This clonotype was counted ten times or more. The chain's CDR3 is CASRRRADGKETQYF. CDR3 sequence (DNA): TGTGCCAGCAGACGGCGGGCAGATGGAAAAGAGACCCAGTACTTC. This sequence joins TRBV6-1 and TRBJ2-5; TRBD2 is a possible D gene (5 bases). Looked up from germline, CDR1 is MNHNS and CDR2 is SASEGT. The CDR3 is 15 amino acids. V shed 6 bases and J shed 3 bases, with 17 bases lying between them.

The rearrangement uses TRBV19 and TRBJ2-5; possibly TRBD1 for D (6 bases). The CDR3 length is 15 residues. In germline, CDR1 is LNHDA, CDR2 SQIVND (reference sequence). Trimming took off 4 bases at V and 2 bases at J, with 14 bases between the two ends. In nucleotides, the CDR3 is TGTGCCAGTAGTACAATACAGGGCCGGCAAGAGACCCAGTACTTC. Its protein product is CASSTIQGRQETQYF.

Details on this clonotype: Being one base from a much bigger clone, this may be a read error. This chain uses TRBV7-9 with TRBJ1-5, with TRBD1 identical over 10 bases. Germline V gene data show CDR1 as SEHNR and CDR2 as FQNEAQ (reference sequence). This CDR3 spans 16 amino acids. The CDR3 here is CASSARDRGSNQPRHF. The CDR3 nucleotides are TGTGCCAGCAGCGCCCGGGACAGGGGAAGCAATCAGCCCCGGCATTTT.

The chain couples TRBV20-1 to TRBJ2-3; 8 positions match TRBD2. V was clipped by 6 bases and J by 6 bases; unmatched bases: 14. Germline V gene data show CDR1 as DFQATT and CDR2 as SNEGSKA (reference sequence). The CDR3 extends over 15 amino acids. CDR3 DNA sequence: TGCAGTGCCAGGAGGACGGGGGGGCCTGGTGATACGCAGTATTTT. Protein sequence: CSARRTGGPGDTQYF.

This clonotype has a handful of counts. This chain connects TRBV15 to TRBJ2-3; no firm D call. V was clipped by 2 bases and J by 3 bases, with 6 bases between them. The CDR3 is 13 amino acids. Germline loops: CDR1 LNHNV, CDR2 YYDKDF (reference sequence). Written as DNA, the CDR3 is TGTGCCACCAGCAGACTTAAAACAGATACGCAGTATTTT. Its protein product is CATSRLKTDTQYF.

This clonotype was seen more than once but under ten times. The chain combines TRBV19 with TRBJ1-1, with TRBD1 identical over 8 bases. The trim removed 1 base at V and 4 bases at J, leaving 5 bases unmatched. Per the germline V gene, CDR1 is LNHDA and CDR2 is SQIVND (reference sequence). The CDR3 has 15 residues. The CDR3 region has the DNA TGTGCCAGTAGTATAGCAGGGGGCTTAGGCACTGAAGCTTTCTTT. Translating gives CASSIAGGLGTEAFF.

The J gene is TRBJ1-2, the V gene TRBV20-1; D is uncertain. CDR1 DFQATT and CDR2 SNEGSKA come from the germline V gene (reference sequence). The CDR3 is 13 amino acids. Trimming stripped 3 bases from V and 4 bases from J, with 12 bases between. The CDR3 here is CSARATSSYGYTF. The CDR3 DNA is TGCAGTGCTAGGGCAACTTCCTCCTATGGCTACACCTTC.

The chain uses TRBV12-3 or TRBV12-4 and TRBJ2-7; D is unresolved. The CDR3 contains 14 residues. V dropped 3 bases and J dropped 5 bases, with 14 bases sitting between them. This CDR3 reads CASSLGFPGDEQYV. Written as DNA, the CDR3 is TGTGCCAGCAGTTTGGGATTTCCGGGCGACGAGCAGTACGTC.

This clonotype was counted only a few times. This chain connects TRBV2 to TRBJ2-1, with D perhaps matching TRBD1 (6 bases). The CDR3 extends over 14 amino acids. CDR1 is SNHLY, CDR2 FYNNEI, per germline. V was clipped by 7 bases and J by 6 bases, with 16 bases between them. The CDR3 loop reads CASNDPGRGNEQFF. The DNA of the CDR3 is TGTGCCAGCAATGACCCCGGCAGGGGCAATGAGCAGTTCTTC.

This clonotype was detected only a few times. The chain joins TRBV7-6 to TRBJ2-7; TRBD1 or TRBD2 may be the D gene (5 bases each). CDR1 and CDR2 (germline): SGHVS, FNYEAQ. This CDR3 has 14 amino acids. Deletions cut 5 bases from V and 3 bases from J, with 14 bases between. The CDR3 here is CASSLTRDRYEQYF. CDR3 DNA: TGTGCCAGCAGCCTTACTAGGGACCGCTACGAGCAGTACTTC.

The chain employs TRBV6-5 and TRBJ2-3, with D possibly TRBD1 on 6 matching bases. The V and J ends lost 5 bases and 2 bases respectively, with 14 bases between them. Germline lookup yields CDR1 MNHEY and CDR2 SVGAGI. The CDR3 extends over 15 amino acids. The CDR3 loop reads CASSDPDSYTDTQYF. CDR3 nucleotide sequence: TGTGCCAGCAGTGACCCGGACAGCTACACAGATACGCAGTATTTT.

The V and J genes are TRBV7-8 and TRBJ1-1; TRBD1 might be the D (5 bases). Per germline, CDR1 SGHVS and CDR2 FQNEAQ. The germline V and J ends were trimmed by 4 bases and 3 bases, with 12 bases remaining between them. The CDR3 sequence is 14 residues long. This CDR3 reads CASSWGLEYTEAFF. In DNA form, the CDR3 reads TGTGCCAGCAGCTGGGGACTCGAGTACACTGAAGCTTTCTTT.

This clonotype was counted only a few times. The V and J genes are TRBV7-9 and TRBJ2-1; D remains ambiguous. This CDR3 comprises 17 residues. CDR1 SEHNR and CDR2 FQNEAQ come from the germline V gene (reference sequence). Trimming left V 1 base short and J 0 bases short, with 13 bases between. CDR3 coding DNA: TGTGCCAGCAGCTTAGTGGTGTCGGCACCCTCCTACAATGAGCAGTTCTTC. It encodes CASSLVVSAPSYNEQFF.

This clonotype was observed many times. The rearrangement uses TRBV7-6 and TRBJ2-1, with D perhaps TRBD1 (5 bases). With 1 base removed from V and 10 bases from J, the gap between germline ends came to 17 bases. Germline CDR1 reads SGHVS; CDR2 reads FNYEAQ. The CDR3 totals 15 residues. The CDR3 nucleotides are TGTGCCAGCAGCTTAGGGGGCGGCCTGGGCCGAGAGCAGTTCTTC. Encoded protein: CASSLGGGLGREQFF.

The J gene is TRBJ1-2, the V gene TRBV19; weak D call: TRBD1 (6 bases). Germline CDR1 is LNHDA and CDR2 is SQIVND (reference sequence). Trimming left V 6 bases short and J 4 bases short, with 18 bases between. The CDR3 runs 15 residues. The CDR3 bases are TGTGCCAGTAGAGCTCCGGGACAAATGTTCTATGGCTACACCTTC. Its translation is CASRAPGQMFYGYTF.

With regard to this clonotype: Given a much more abundant clone one base away, this may be a read error. The chain employs TRBV7-2 and TRBJ2-7; a weak D match, TRBD1 (6 bases). CDR1 is SGHTA and CDR2 is FQGNSA in the germline V gene. The CDR3 is 15 amino acids. CDR3 coding DNA: TGTGCCAACAGCTTGGTGGGGGCCCCCTTCTACGAGCAGTACGTC. Amino acid sequence: CANSLVGAPFYEQYV.